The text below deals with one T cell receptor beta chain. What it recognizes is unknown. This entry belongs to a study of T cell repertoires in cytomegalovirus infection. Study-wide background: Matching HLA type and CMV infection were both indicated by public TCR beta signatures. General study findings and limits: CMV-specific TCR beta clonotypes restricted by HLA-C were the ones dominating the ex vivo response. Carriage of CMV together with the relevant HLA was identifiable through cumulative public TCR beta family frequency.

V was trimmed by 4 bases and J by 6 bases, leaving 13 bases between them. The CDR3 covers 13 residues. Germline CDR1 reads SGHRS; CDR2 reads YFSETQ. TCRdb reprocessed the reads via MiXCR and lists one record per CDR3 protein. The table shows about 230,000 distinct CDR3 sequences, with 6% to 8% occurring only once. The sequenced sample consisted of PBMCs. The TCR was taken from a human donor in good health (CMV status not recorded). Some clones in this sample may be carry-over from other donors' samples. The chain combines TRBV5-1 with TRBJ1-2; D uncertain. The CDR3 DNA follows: TGCGCCAGCAGCAGCGGGGTAAACGATGGCTACACCTTC. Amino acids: CASSSGVNDGYTF.